The clone carrying this TCR beta chain turned up a few times. The antigen is not known. Profiled with immunoSEQ multiplex PCR; TCRdb holds only in-frame clones, not every one. This sample has roughly 40,000 clones, with approximately 90% found just once. After removal of 1 base from V and 0 bases from J, the junction contained 7 bases not matched to a gene. The CDR3 spans 17 residues. Germline V gene lookup returns CDR1 LGHNT and CDR2 FRNRAP. The data are from a study of a mutant IDH1 vaccine in newly diagnosed glioma. Study-wide background: In some groups vaccination began 4-6 weeks post-radiotherapy; others received it with temozolomide. Radiotherapy, temozolomide, or both had been given previously, and both were given to most.

Time point indicated: week 23, last vaccination. Mutant IDH1 20-mer peptide, at 300 ug, made up each vaccine dose, with topical imiquimod. Astrocytomas that were new, WHO grade 3 or 4, IDH1-mutant and ATRX-lost were present in the donors. This receptor was obtained from a man in his fifties or sixties with glioma. The rearrangement links TRBV12-5 to TRBJ1-1, with TRBD1 matching over 8 bases. Material: PBMCs, obtained from a glioma patient whose treatment included an IDH1 peptide vaccine. For the CDR3, the DNA is TGTGCTAGTGGTTTGGATGGACAGGGCCCCATGAACACTGAAGCTTTCTTT. Encoded protein: CASGLDGQGPMNTEAFF.